Each of the 3 T cell receptor beta chains below was sequenced from the same sample in a study of a mutant IDH1 vaccine in newly diagnosed glioma. This sample's time point: week 35, safety follow-up. The study gave 300 ug of mutant IDH1 20-mer peptide per vaccine dose, with topical imiquimod. These receptors have no identified antigens. Some clones are missing from TCRdb's copy, which holds only in-frame ones; the method was immunoSEQ multiplex PCR. Of about 74,000 clones listed, more than 75% are singletons. Here the sequenced sample was PBMCs, taken from a glioma patient whose treatment included an IDH1 peptide vaccine. The receptors derive from a man aged 25 to 40 with glioma.

The chain joins TRBV4-2 to TRBJ2-3; D is undetermined. The CDR3 extends over 17 amino acids. Looked up from germline, CDR1 is LGHNA and CDR2 is YNFKEQ. Trimming left V 4 bases short and J 1 base short, with 18 bases between. The DNA of the CDR3 is TGTGCCAGCAGCCTAAGTACATCTTCAGGAGGCACAGATACGCAGTATTTT. Amino acids: CASSLSTSSGGTDTQYF.

The chain joins TRBV5-4 to TRBJ1-4; 11 bases map to TRBD1. With V trimmed by 4 bases and J by 7 bases, 9 bases remained unmatched. There are 16 residues in the CDR3. Per germline, CDR1 SGHNT and CDR2 YYREEE (reference sequence). The CDR3 loop is CASSQSPGTGGEKLFF. The CDR3 DNA reads as TGTGCCAGCAGCCAAAGCCCCGGGACAGGGGGTGAAAAACTGTTTTTT.

The rearrangement uses TRBV23-1 and TRBJ1-2, with D unresolved. TRBV23-1 is annotated as an ORF whose role is uncertain. Trimming took 6 bases from V and 5 from J, leaving 10 bases between them. This CDR3 region has 12 residues. DNA of the CDR3: TGCGCCAGCAGCCTTTCCGTATATGGCTACACCTTC. As protein: CASSLSVYGYTF.